The 24 T cell receptor beta chains listed next were all sequenced from one sample in a study of T cells in Graves' hyperthyroidism and ophthalmopathy (dated by TCRdb to the late 2010s). Receptor amplification or capture employed multiplex PCR. Sequencing took place on an Illumina HiSeq 2000. The TCR beta CDR3 regions were amplified from RNA transcripts. For the first round of RT-PCR on the TCR CDR3, the HTBI primer set was used together with the Qiagen OneStep RT-PCR kit. TCRdb reran the public reads through fastp at Q25 and MiXCR, keeping productive beta chains. Rows matching on CDR3 protein sequence are summarized as one entry with the most common DNA and genes. The sample table records hundreds of thousands of distinct CDR3 sequences; 30% to 40% of these occur just once. Around a third of the sample comes from the top ten. The material sequenced was blood. The origin of the receptors is a woman aged 40 to 49 with Graves' hyperthyroidism.

This chain joins TRBV6-5 and TRBJ1-2; a weak D match, TRBD1 (6 bases). The CDR3 contains 14 residues. V lost 2 bases and J 6 bases, leaving 13 bases between the germline ends. Germline CDR1 and CDR2: MNHEY and SVGAGI. CDR3 sequence reads: CASSYGGGQDGYTF. The CDR3 bases are TGTGCCAGCAGTTACGGTGGGGGCCAAGATGGCTACACCTTC.

This clonotype was counted ten times or more. The junction departs from the called germline gene at one end, perhaps through a read error. The chain recombines TRBV7-7 with TRBJ2-5; 10 nucleotides line up with TRBD2. Germline lookup yields CDR1 SSHAT and CDR2 FNYEAQ (reference sequence). CDR3 length equals 15 residues. The CDR3 nucleotides read TGTGCTAGCAGCTCAATAGCGGGAGGCTTTGAGACCCAGTACTTC. It translates to CASSSIAGGFETQYF.

As concerns this clonotype: The CDR3 end shows no conserved phenylalanine or tryptophan, and so a read error is likely. No DNA is shown, since the ends of the CDR3 on it are uncertain; the CDR3 is the one TCRdb lists. The chain's CDR3 is CASSRPGQGAYERYL. The chain carries TRBV6-5 and TRBJ2-7; the table's TRBD1 call for D was not verified on the DNA. Including both end residues, the CDR3 is 15 amino acids long. CDR1 MNHEY and CDR2 SVGAGI come from the germline V gene.

A few counts support this clonotype. The chain couples TRBV29-1 to TRBJ1-2; D is perhaps TRBD1 (5 bases). The germline V gene has CDR1 SQVTM and CDR2 ANQGSEA. CDR3 length equals 13 residues. V lost 4 bases and J 3 bases, leaving 12 bases between the germline ends. In nucleotides, the CDR3 is TGCAGCGTTGGTGTGGGGACGGACTATGGCTACACCTTC. Amino acids: CSVGVGTDYGYTF.

The chain links TRBV5-8 to TRBJ2-2; D is unresolved. The CDR3 totals 16 residues. V lost 0 bases and J lost 0, with 9 bases in between. Germline loops: CDR1 SGHTS, CDR2 YDEGEE. CDR3 sequence: CASSLVEFANTGELFF. DNA for the CDR3: TGTGCCAGCAGCTTGGTCGAGTTCGCGAACACCGGGGAGCTGTTTTTT.

In its sample, this clonotype was seen many times. The rearrangement joins TRBV10-1 to TRBJ2-7; no firm D call. CDR3 length equals 12 residues. The germline V gene encodes CDR1 WNHNN and CDR2 SYGVQD (reference sequence). Trimming removed 3 bases from V and 6 bases from J, with 9 bases in between. The CDR3: CASSDTLREQYF. CDR3 in DNA: TGCGCCAGCAGTGATACCTTGCGCGAGCAGTACTTC.

The table lists this clonotype with a few counts. J is TRBJ1-1 and V is TRBV30; weak D call: TRBD1 (6 bases). V gave up 2 bases and J gave up 0 bases, with 10 bases separating them. Germline V lookup: CDR1 GTSNPN, CDR2 SVGIG (reference sequence). This CDR3 region has 14 residues. The CDR3 protein is CAWSTGTLNTEAFF. Here the CDR3 DNA reads TGTGCCTGGAGTACCGGGACACTGAACACTGAAGCTTTCTTT.

About this clonotype: This may stem from a read error, because a much larger clone lies one nucleotide away. This sequence joins TRBV7-2 and TRBJ1-3, with a possible D match to TRBD1 (6 bases). The germline gives CDR1 SGHTA, CDR2 FQGNSA. The V and J ends lost 5 bases and 4 bases respectively, with 9 bases between them. The CDR3 covers 13 residues. CDR3 sequence reads: CASSRTDGNTIYF. The CDR3 DNA reads TGTGCCAGCAGCCGGACAGACGGAAACACCATATATTTT. The full variable domain, with the rest looked up from reference TRBV7-2 and TRBJ1-3, is GAGVSQSPSNKVTEKGKDVELRCDPISGHTALYWYRQSLGQGLEFLIYFQGNSAPDKSGLPSDRFSAERTGGSVSTLTIQRTQQEDSAVYLCASSRTDGNTIYFGEGSWLTVV.

The rearrangement links TRBV29-1 to TRBJ2-1; 7 nucleotides line up with TRBD1. There are 14 residues in the CDR3. After removal of 4 bases from V and 7 bases from J, the junction contained 10 bases not matched to a gene. The V gene's germline CDR1 is SQVTM and CDR2 ANQGSEA. As DNA, the CDR3 is TGCAGCGTTGTGTCCGGACACAGGGGAAATGAGCAGTTCTTC. Translation gives CSVVSGHRGNEQFF.

Ten or more counts support this clonotype. The rearrangement links TRBV6-5 to TRBJ1-5; perhaps TRBD1 as D (5 bases). V lost 0 bases and J 7 bases, leaving 7 bases between the germline ends. The germline V gene has CDR1 MNHEY and CDR2 SVGAGI. The CDR3 has 13 amino acids. CDR3 in amino acids: CASSYSPGQPQHF. The CDR3 DNA reads as TGTGCCAGCAGTTACTCGCCAGGGCAGCCCCAGCATTTT.

The V gene is TRBV10-1, the J gene TRBJ2-3; 8 positions agree with TRBD1. The germline V gene has CDR1 WNHNN and CDR2 SYGVQD (reference sequence). The CDR3 has 14 residues. J lost 2 bases, V lost 6 bases, and 4 bases had no gene match. The CDR3 sequence: CASSQGANTDTQYF. CDR3 DNA sequence: TGCGCCAGCAGCCAGGGGGCTAACACAGATACGCAGTATTTT.

This clonotype has ten or more counts. The chain combines TRBV2 with TRBJ2-7; D possibly uses TRBD1 or TRBD2 (5 bases each). Germline V gene lookup returns CDR1 SNHLY and CDR2 FYNNEI. The CDR3 runs 13 residues. V was pared by 7 bases and J by 3 bases, with 13 bases between. CDR3 loop: CASIGDGLYEQYF. Written as DNA, the CDR3 is TGTGCCAGCATAGGGGACGGCCTCTACGAGCAGTACTTC.

The V gene is TRBV27, the J gene TRBJ2-7; unclear D gene. V lost 5 bases and J lost 5, with 4 bases in between. CDR3 length: 10 amino acids. Germline loops: CDR1 MNHEY, CDR2 SMNVEV (reference sequence). The CDR3 sequence is CASSRHEQYF. Here the CDR3 DNA reads TGTGCCAGCAGTCGCCACGAGCAGTACTTC.

The sample holds many counts of this clonotype. J is TRBJ2-2 and V is TRBV7-3; D perhaps matches TRBD1 (6 bases). V shed 5 bases and J shed 0 bases, with 10 bases lying between them. Germline V gene lookup returns CDR1 SGHTA and CDR2 FQGTGA. This CDR3 spans 15 amino acids. CDR3: CASSAQGANTGELFF. The CDR3 coding sequence is TGTGCCAGCAGCGCACAGGGCGCGAACACCGGGGAGCTGTTTTTT.

The chain links TRBV12-3 or TRBV12-4 to TRBJ1-6, with D uncertain. Trimming shortened V by 2 bases and J by 5 bases, and 16 bases separated the two germline ends. The CDR3 runs to 17 residues. The CDR3 sequence: CASSLSFGEVDNSPLHF. In DNA, the CDR3 is TGTGCCAGCAGTTTAAGTTTCGGGGAGGTGGATAATTCACCCCTCCACTTT.

This clonotype has ten or more counts. This sequence joins TRBV2 and TRBJ1-5; D gene uncertain. The CDR3 totals 14 residues. Germline lookup yields CDR1 SNHLY and CDR2 FYNNEI. Trimming took off 5 bases at V and 4 bases at J, with 12 bases between the two ends. DNA of the CDR3: TGTGCCAGCAGTCAAGTCGGCAGTAATCAGCCCCAGCATTTT. Translated: CASSQVGSNQPQHF.

This clonotype has only one observation. A much larger clone is a single base away; this may be a read error. This chain connects TRBV19 to TRBJ1-4; D ambiguous. The CDR3 runs 14 residues. Germline CDR1 reads LNHDA; CDR2 reads SQIVND (reference sequence). Trimming shortened V by 3 bases and J by 3 bases, and 8 bases separated the two germline ends. The CDR3 region is CASSIQLANEKLFF. CDR3 sequence (DNA): TGTGCCAGTAGTATCCAGTTGGCTAATGAAAAACTGTTTTTT. Based on the CDR3 plus reference TRBV19 and TRBJ1-4, the full variable domain is DGGITQSPKYLFRKEGQNVTLSCEQNLNHDAMYWYRQDPGQGLRLIYYSQIVNDFQKGDIAEGYSVSREKKESFPLTVTSAQKNPTAFYLCASSIQLANEKLFFGSGTQLSVL.

This clonotype was seen a handful of times. The chain joins TRBV10-3 to TRBJ1-2, with a possible D match to TRBD1 (5 bases). With 10 bases removed from V and 6 bases from J, the gap between germline ends came to 18 bases. Looked up from germline, CDR1 is ENHRY and CDR2 is SYGVKD. The CDR3 totals 13 residues. The CDR3 reads CASSWTPLDGYTF. In DNA form, the CDR3 reads TGTGCCAGCAGCTGGACACCCTTGGATGGCTACACCTTC.

J is TRBJ2-3 and V is TRBV5-1, with 8 nucleotides matching TRBD1. The CDR3 loop spans 16 amino acids. Germline CDR1 SGHRS, CDR2 YFSETQ. Trimming removed 0 bases from V and 3 bases from J; junction bases left unmatched: 6. CDR3 bases: TGCGCCAGCAGCTTGGCGACAGGGGCAGGGACAGATACGCAGTATTTT. It codes for CASSLATGAGTDTQYF.

V gene TRBV6-5 combines with J gene TRBJ1-4, with D possibly being TRBD1 (5 bases). The CDR3 consists of 18 residues. In germline, CDR1 is MNHEY, CDR2 SVGAGI. Trimming took off 0 bases at V and 4 bases at J, with 18 bases between the two ends. The CDR3 DNA reads TGTGCCAGCAGTTACTCGATACGTGGGGGACGGCTTAATGAAAAACTGTTTTTT. This encodes CASSYSIRGGRLNEKLFF.

This clonotype was found many times. This chain links TRBV2 with TRBJ1-5, with D unresolved. The CDR3 spans 15 residues. Trimming took 6 bases from V and 2 from J, leaving 14 bases between them. Germline V lookup: CDR1 SNHLY, CDR2 FYNNEI. The CDR3 loop reads CASSGRRYGNQPQHF. DNA for the CDR3: TGTGCCAGCAGCGGTCGGCGGTACGGCAATCAGCCCCAGCATTTT.

This clonotype was detected only once. CDR3 coding DNA: TGTGCCAGCAAGGGGTTAAGGCTAGCGGGGGCCCACGAGCAGTACTTC. Translated, it gives CASKGLRLAGAHEQYF. This chain uses TRBV25-1 with TRBJ2-7, with 10 bases aligning to TRBD2. The germline CDR1 and CDR2 sequences are MGHDK and SYGVNS. The CDR3 length is 16 residues. Unmatched junction bases numbered 14, after V lost 7 bases and J lost 5 bases.

In its sample, this clonotype was seen a few times. This chain links TRBV11-1 with TRBJ1-1; no clear D. CDR1 is SGHAT, CDR2 FQDESV, per germline (reference sequence). With 4 bases removed from V and 4 bases from J, the gap between germline ends came to 13 bases. The CDR3 runs to 14 residues. The CDR3 sequence is CASSSEGRGTEAFF. CDR3 bases: TGTGCCAGCAGCTCGGAGGGCCGAGGCACTGAAGCTTTCTTT.

This clonotype has a count of ten or more. The rearrangement uses TRBV20-1 and TRBJ2-7; D gene ambiguous. This CDR3 has 12 amino acids. Germline V gene lookup returns CDR1 DFQATT and CDR2 SNEGSKA (reference sequence). Trimming took 0 bases from V and 3 from J, leaving 6 bases between them. CDR3 in DNA: TGCAGTGCTAGAGATCGGATCTACGAGCAGTACTTC. It encodes CSARDRIYEQYF.